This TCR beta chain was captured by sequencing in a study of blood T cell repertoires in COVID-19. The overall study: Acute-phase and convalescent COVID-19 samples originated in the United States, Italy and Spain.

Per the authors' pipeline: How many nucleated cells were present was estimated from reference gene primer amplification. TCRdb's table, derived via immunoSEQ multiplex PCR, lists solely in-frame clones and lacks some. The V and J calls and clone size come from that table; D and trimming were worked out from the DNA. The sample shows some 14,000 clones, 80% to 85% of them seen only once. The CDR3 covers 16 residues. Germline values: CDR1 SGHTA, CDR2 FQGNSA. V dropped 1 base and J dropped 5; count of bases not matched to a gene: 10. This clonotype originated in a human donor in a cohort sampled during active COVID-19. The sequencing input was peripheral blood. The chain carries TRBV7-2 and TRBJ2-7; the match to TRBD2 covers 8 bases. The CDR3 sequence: CASSLVLGGRRDEQYF. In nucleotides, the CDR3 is TGTGCCAGCAGCTTAGTTCTCGGCGGGAGGAGAGACGAGCAGTACTTC.